A single T cell receptor (beta chain) is shown here with its context. The sample comes from a study of blood T cell repertoires in COVID-19. Measured with immunoSEQ multiplex PCR; TCRdb has only the in-frame clones, and not every one. In the table there are tens of thousands of clones, almost 85% of which are singletons. Trimming removed 3 bases from V and 2 bases from J; junction bases left unmatched: 3. Germline-derived CDR1 and CDR2 are LGHNA and YNFKEQ. This CDR3 has 14 amino acids. The TCR was taken from a man at least 80 years old with active COVID-19. The genes are TRBV4-2 and TRBJ1-1, with TRBD1 identical over 7 bases. Sequencing was carried out using peripheral blood. The CDR3 DNA sequence: TGTGCCAGCAGCCAGGGACAGACTAACACTGAAGCTTTCTTT. Translating it yields CASSQGQTNTEAFF.